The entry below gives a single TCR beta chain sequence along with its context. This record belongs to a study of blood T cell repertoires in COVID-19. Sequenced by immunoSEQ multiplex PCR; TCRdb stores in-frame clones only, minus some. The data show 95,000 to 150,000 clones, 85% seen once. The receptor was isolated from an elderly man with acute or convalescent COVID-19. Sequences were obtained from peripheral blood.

DNA for the CDR3: TGTGCCACCAGCAGAGATAGATCCGGACAGGGGAAAACCGAGACCCAGTACTTC. Translation: CATSRDRSGQGKTETQYF. The V call is TRBV15, the J call TRBJ2-5, with 9 bases aligning to TRBD1. With V trimmed by 0 bases and J by 5 bases, 13 bases remained unmatched. The length of the CDR3 is 18 residues. Looked up from germline, CDR1 is LNHNV and CDR2 is YYDKDF (reference sequence).